This T cell receptor beta chain was sequenced during a study of blood T cell repertoires in COVID-19. This CDR3 is 14 amino acids long. Germline V CDR1 and CDR2: SNHLY, FYNNEI. Some clones are missing from TCRdb's copy, which holds only in-frame ones; the method was immunoSEQ multiplex PCR. This table holds under 350,000 clones, around 90% found once. What was sequenced was peripheral blood. The chain is built from TRBV2 and TRBJ2-1; tentatively, D is TRBD1 (5 bases). The receptor was derived from a man in his fifties or sixties with acute or convalescent COVID-19. DNA of the CDR3: TGTCACTTCGATGATCAGGGCGGCGACAATGAGCAGTTCTTC. Its protein is CHFDDQGGDNEQFF.